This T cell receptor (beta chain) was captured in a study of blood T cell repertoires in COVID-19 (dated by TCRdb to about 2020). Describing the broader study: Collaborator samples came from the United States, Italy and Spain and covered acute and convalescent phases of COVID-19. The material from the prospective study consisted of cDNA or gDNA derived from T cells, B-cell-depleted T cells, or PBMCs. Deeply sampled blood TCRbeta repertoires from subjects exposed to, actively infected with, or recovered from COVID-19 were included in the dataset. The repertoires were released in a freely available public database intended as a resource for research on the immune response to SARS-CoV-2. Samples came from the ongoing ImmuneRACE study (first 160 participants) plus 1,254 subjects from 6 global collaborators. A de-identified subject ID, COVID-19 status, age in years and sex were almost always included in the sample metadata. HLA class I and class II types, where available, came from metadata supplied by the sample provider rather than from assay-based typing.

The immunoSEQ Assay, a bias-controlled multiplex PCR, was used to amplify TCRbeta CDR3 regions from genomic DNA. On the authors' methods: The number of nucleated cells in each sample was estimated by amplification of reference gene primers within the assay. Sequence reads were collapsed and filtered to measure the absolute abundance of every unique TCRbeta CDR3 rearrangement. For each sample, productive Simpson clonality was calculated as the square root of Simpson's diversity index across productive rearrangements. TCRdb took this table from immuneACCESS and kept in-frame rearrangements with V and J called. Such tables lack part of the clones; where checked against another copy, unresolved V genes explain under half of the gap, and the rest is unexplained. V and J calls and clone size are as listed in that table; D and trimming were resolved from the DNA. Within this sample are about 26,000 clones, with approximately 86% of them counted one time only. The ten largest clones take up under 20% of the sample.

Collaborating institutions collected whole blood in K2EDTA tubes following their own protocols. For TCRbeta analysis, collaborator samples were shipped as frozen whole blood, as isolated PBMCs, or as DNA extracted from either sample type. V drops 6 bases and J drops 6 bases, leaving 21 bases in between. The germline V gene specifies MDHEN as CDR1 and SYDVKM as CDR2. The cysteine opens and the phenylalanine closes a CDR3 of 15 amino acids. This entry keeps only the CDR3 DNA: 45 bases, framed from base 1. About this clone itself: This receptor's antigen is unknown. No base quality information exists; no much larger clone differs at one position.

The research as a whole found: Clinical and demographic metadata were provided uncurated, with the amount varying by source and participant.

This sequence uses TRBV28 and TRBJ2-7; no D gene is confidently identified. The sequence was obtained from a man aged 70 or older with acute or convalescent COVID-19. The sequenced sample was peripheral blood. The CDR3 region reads CASSTTVAFKFEQYF. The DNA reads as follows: TGTGCCAGCAGCACTACGGTGGCTTTTAAGTTCGAGCAGTACTTC.